These 9 T cell receptor beta chains originate from one sample sequenced in a study of cytotoxic CD8 clonotypes in ibrutinib-treated CLL. Measured with immunoSEQ multiplex PCR; TCRdb has only the in-frame clones, and not every one. The sample lists 70,000 to 80,000 clones, around 80% seen once, with 7.5% to 8% in the top ten. The specimen was PBMCs, collected at disease progression, from a patient treated with ibrutinib. The receptor source for this set is a human donor with chronic lymphocytic leukemia.

The chain recombines TRBV4-1 with TRBJ2-5; no firm D call. The CDR3 is 13 residues long. The V and J ends lost 5 bases and 1 base respectively, with 8 bases between them. CDR1 and CDR2 from the germline V gene are MGHRA and YSYEKL. The CDR3 DNA sequence: TGCGCCAGCAGCTCAGGATCCCAAGAGACCCAGTACTTC. Translating it yields CASSSGSQETQYF.

This clone was observed a handful of times. This chain joins TRBV30 and TRBJ1-2; D gene ambiguous. V was cut by 7 bases and J by 1 base, with 10 bases left in between. Germline CDR1 is GTSNPN and CDR2 is SVGIG (reference sequence). CDR3 length: 12 amino acids. The CDR3 sequence is CASNPGNYGYTF. The CDR3, as DNA: TGTGCCTCCAATCCGGGTAACTATGGCTACACCTTC.

The rearrangement uses TRBV27 and TRBJ2-4, with D tentatively TRBD1 (5 bases). V lost 1 base and J 1 base, leaving 11 bases between the germline ends. Germline CDR1 and CDR2: MNHEY and SMNVEV (reference sequence). The CDR3 covers 16 residues. The CDR3 coding sequence is TGTGCCAGCAGTTTATACCAGGGTTCGGCCAAAAACATTCAGTACTTC. Translating gives CASSLYQGSAKNIQYF.

The chain joins TRBV7-9 to TRBJ2-3; D gene unclear. This CDR3 has 13 amino acids. The germline V and J ends were trimmed by 5 bases and 6 bases, with 12 bases remaining between them. The germline V gene encodes CDR1 SEHNR and CDR2 FQNEAQ (reference sequence). Here the CDR3 reads CASSPRSVDTQYF. DNA for the CDR3: TGTGCCAGCAGCCCCCGGAGTGTGGATACGCAGTATTTT.

This clone has just one count. The chain recombines TRBV27 with TRBJ1-2, with 7 bases identical to TRBD1. The CDR3 is 17 residues long. Germline CDR1 MNHEY, CDR2 SMNVEV (reference sequence). The V and J ends lost 7 bases and 4 bases, in that order; junction bases with no gene match: 18. The CDR3 here is CASTLSVQRGPLYGYTF. The CDR3 DNA follows: TGTGCCAGCACCCTAAGCGTCCAAAGGGGGCCTCTCTATGGCTACACCTTC.

This chain links TRBV18 with TRBJ2-5; the D call may be TRBD1 or TRBD2 (5 bases each). V was trimmed by 1 base and J by 6 bases, leaving 15 bases between them. The CDR3 runs to 15 residues. Germline CDR1 is KGHSH and CDR2 is LQKENI. CDR3 residues: CASSPLTGAGKTQYF. In DNA form, the CDR3 reads TGTGCCAGCTCACCACTAACCGGGGCTGGGAAGACCCAGTACTTC.

The gene calls are TRBV28 and TRBJ2-7; TRBD1 is a possible D gene (6 bases). There are 15 residues in the CDR3. V was trimmed by 5 bases and J by 5 bases, leaving 19 bases between them. Per germline, CDR1 MDHEN and CDR2 SYDVKM. The CDR3 spells CASSTRTVWGNEQYF. DNA of the CDR3: TGTGCCAGCAGTACTAGGACAGTGTGGGGGAACGAGCAGTACTTC.

The J gene is TRBJ1-1, the V gene TRBV16, with unresolved D. V was clipped by 4 bases and J by 6 bases, with 9 bases between them. CDR3 length: 12 residues. Germline V gives CDR1 KGHSY, CDR2 FQNENV. CDR3: CASSPQFAEAFF. DNA of the CDR3: TGTGCCAGCAGCCCTCAATTCGCTGAAGCTTTCTTT. Looking up the rest from reference TRBV16 and TRBJ1-1 gives the full variable domain: GEEVAQTPKHLVRGEGQKAKLYCAPIKGHSYVFWYQQVLKNEFKFLISFQNENVFDETGMPKERFSAKCLPNSPCSLEIQATKLEDSAVYFCASSPQFAEAFFGQGTRLTVV.

The chain links TRBV28 to TRBJ2-7; TRBD1 matches at 8 bases. V was clipped by 2 bases and J by 1 base; unmatched bases: 7. The CDR3 loop spans 16 amino acids. CDR1 and CDR2 (germline): MDHEN, SYDVKM. CDR3 sequence reads: CASSLILRTGSYEQYF. For the CDR3, the DNA is TGTGCCAGCAGTTTAATATTGAGGACAGGGTCCTACGAGCAGTACTTC.